Reported below is one T cell receptor beta chain. This entry comes from a study of T cell changes during pregnancy in multiple sclerosis. Only in-frame clones appear in the TCRdb table, and some are missing; sequencing was by immunoSEQ multiplex PCR. The sample yields tens of thousands of clones, about 83% seen once. Germline assignment: CDR1 SGHVT and CDR2 SQSDAQ. CDR3 length: 15 amino acids. The germline V and J ends were trimmed by 6 bases and 3 bases, with 17 bases remaining between them. The chain uses TRBV7-4 and TRBJ1-2, with D possibly matching TRBD1 (6 bases). The sequence was collected from a female donor with multiple sclerosis, enrolled in a pregnancy study. The specimen comprised CD8+ T cells from peripheral blood mononuclear cells, sampled before pregnancy. The CDR3 spells CASSSQGLGDYGYTF. In nucleotides, the CDR3 is TGTGCCAGCAGTTCACAGGGCCTCGGGGACTATGGCTACACCTTC.